This T cell receptor beta chain is from a study of blood T cell repertoires in COVID-19. Study-wide background: Material from acute and convalescent COVID-19 was sourced from the United States, Italy and Spain.

Using immunoSEQ multiplex PCR, the repertoire was profiled, and TCRdb retains in-frame clones only, with some absent. This table has tens of thousands of clones, 70% to 80% appearing once. The CDR3 sequence is 17 residues long. Trimming took off 1 base at V and 0 bases at J, with 13 bases between the two ends. CDR1 is SGHDN, CDR2 FVKESK, per germline. V is TRBV14 and J is TRBJ1-3; no clear D. The sample consisted of peripheral blood. This TCR was recovered from a woman aged 70 to 79 with acute or convalescent COVID-19. DNA for the CDR3: TGTGCCAGCAGCCAAGTCGGGTTGGTCCGCTCTGGAAACACCATATATTTT. It codes for CASSQVGLVRSGNTIYF.